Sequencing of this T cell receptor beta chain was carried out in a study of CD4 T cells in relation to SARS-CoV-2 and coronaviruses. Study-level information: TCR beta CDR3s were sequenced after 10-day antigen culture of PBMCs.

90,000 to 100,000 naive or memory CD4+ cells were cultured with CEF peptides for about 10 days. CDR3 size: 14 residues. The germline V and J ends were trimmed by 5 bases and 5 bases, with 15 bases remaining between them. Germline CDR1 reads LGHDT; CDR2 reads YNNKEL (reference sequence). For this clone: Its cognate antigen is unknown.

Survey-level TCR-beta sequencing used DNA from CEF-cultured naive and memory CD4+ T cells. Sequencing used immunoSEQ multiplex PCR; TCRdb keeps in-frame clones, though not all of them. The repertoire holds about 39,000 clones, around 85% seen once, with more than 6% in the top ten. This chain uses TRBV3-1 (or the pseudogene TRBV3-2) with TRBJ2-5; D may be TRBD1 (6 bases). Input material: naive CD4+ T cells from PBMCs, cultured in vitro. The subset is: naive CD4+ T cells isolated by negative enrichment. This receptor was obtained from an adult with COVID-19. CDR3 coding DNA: TGTGCCAGCAGCAAACAGGGATCAAGGGAGACCCAGTACTTC. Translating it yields CASSKQGSRETQYF.